One and the same sample provided the 21 T cell receptor beta chains below, sequenced in a study of blood T cell repertoires in COVID-19. Repertoires were generated with immunoSEQ multiplex PCR, while TCRdb's copy carries only in-frame clones and drops some. The sample carries 320,000 or so clones, about nine tenths recorded once. Sequencing was carried out using PBMCs or T cells enriched from blood (not recorded which). The receptors here all came from a man aged 60-69 years who had recovered from COVID-19.

The chain carries TRBV28 and TRBJ2-7; 12 bases are shared with TRBD2. V shed 8 bases, J shed 2 bases, and the junction held 4 bases outside the gene matches. The CDR3 covers 14 residues. Per germline, CDR1 MDHEN and CDR2 SYDVKM. The CDR3 region is CASLTSGSPYEQYF. CDR3 DNA sequence: TGTGCCAGCTTGACTAGCGGGAGCCCCTACGAGCAGTACTTC.

The rearrangement links TRBV11-2 to TRBJ2-5; D possibly corresponds to TRBD2 (6 bases). V gave up 2 bases and J gave up 3 bases, with 10 bases separating them. This CDR3 has 14 amino acids. CDR1 SGHAT and CDR2 FQNNGV come from the germline V gene. CDR3 nucleotides: TGTGCCAGCAGCTTACAGTCGGGGGAAGAGACCCAGTACTTC. It codes for CASSLQSGEETQYF.

The gene calls are TRBV10-2 and TRBJ2-2; TRBD2 matches 10 bases. V shed 6 bases, J shed 4 bases, and the junction held 2 bases outside the gene matches. Germline V gene data show CDR1 as WSHSY and CDR2 as SAAADI. The CDR3 has 14 amino acids. CDR3 loop: CASRGLATTGELFF. CDR3 nucleotide sequence: TGCGCCAGCAGGGGACTAGCGACCACCGGGGAGCTGTTTTTT.

The rearrangement links TRBV19 to TRBJ1-2; 9 positions match TRBD1. The CDR3 is 14 residues long. Germline V gene sequence: CDR1 LNHDA, CDR2 SQIVND (reference sequence). V trimming: 7 bases; J trimming: 0 bases; junction bases outside the gene matches: 3. CDR3: CASKRQGANYGYTF. CDR3 nucleotides: TGTGCCAGTAAAAGACAGGGGGCTAACTATGGCTACACCTTC.

The chain has TRBV9 and TRBJ1-5; weak D call: TRBD1 (6 bases). The germline V gene encodes CDR1 SGDLS and CDR2 YYNGEE. The V gene lost 5 bases and the J gene lost 5 bases, with 11 bases spanning the gap. The CDR3 covers 13 residues. CDR3 loop: CASSWAGDQPQHF. In DNA form, the CDR3 reads TGTGCCAGCAGTTGGGCAGGGGATCAGCCCCAGCATTTT.

This chain connects TRBV4-2 to TRBJ2-7; 9 bases align to TRBD2. V shed 3 bases, J shed 0 bases, and the junction held 18 bases outside the gene matches. There are 20 residues in the CDR3. Per germline, CDR1 LGHNA and CDR2 YNFKEQ. The CDR3 DNA sequence: TGTGCCAGCAGCCACCCCTCCGGGTCTAGCGGGATAGGAAGCTCCTACGAGCAGTACTTC. It codes for CASSHPSGSSGIGSSYEQYF.

This sequence joins TRBV7-6 and TRBJ2-1; weak D call: TRBD2 (5 bases). The CDR3 covers 17 residues. CDR1 SGHVS and CDR2 FNYEAQ come from the germline V gene. With 5 bases removed from V and 0 bases from J, the gap between germline ends came to 17 bases. Here the CDR3 reads CASSRPRAETSYNEQFF. The CDR3 DNA sequence: TGTGCCAGCAGCCGCCCGAGAGCGGAGACCTCCTACAATGAGCAGTTCTTC.

The gene calls are TRBV29-1 and TRBJ2-4, with no clear D. The germline CDR1 and CDR2 sequences are SQVTM and ANQGSEA. The length of the CDR3 is 12 residues. V lost 4 bases and J lost 5, with 9 bases in between. The CDR3, as DNA: TGCAGCGTTGCTGAGGTACAAAACATTCAGTACTTC. It yields the protein CSVAEVQNIQYF.

The J gene is TRBJ1-2, the V gene TRBV2; the D gene is possibly TRBD1 (5 bases). Germline loops: CDR1 SNHLY, CDR2 FYNNEI. CDR3 length equals 13 residues. V lost 11 bases and J 0 bases, leaving 13 bases between the germline ends. CDR3 protein: CAATGLTNYGYTF. CDR3 sequence (DNA): TGTGCCGCTACGGGACTAACTAACTATGGCTACACCTTC.

The chain is built from TRBV14 and TRBJ1-4; tentative D call: TRBD1 (5 bases). The CDR3 has 15 residues. From germline, CDR1 is SGHDN and CDR2 FVKESK. The V and J ends lost 6 bases and 0 bases respectively, with 11 bases between them. The CDR3 bases are TGTGCCAGCAGTTTCGACAGTGCAACTAATGAAAAACTGTTTTTT. Its protein product is CASSFDSATNEKLFF.

J is TRBJ2-7 and V is TRBV27, with TRBD2 matching over 8 bases. The CDR3 totals 15 residues. V lost 0 bases, J lost 2 bases, and 3 bases stayed unmatched. Germline V CDR1 and CDR2: MNHEY, SMNVEV (reference sequence). The DNA for the CDR3 is TGTGCCAGCAGTTTATCCGGGACTAGTCCCTACGAGCAGTACTTC. Protein product: CASSLSGTSPYEQYF.

As DNA, the CDR3 is TGTGCCAGTAGTACGGCGAGCGGTCCCTCCTACGAGCAGTACTTC. Its translation is CASSTASGPSYEQYF. The genes are TRBV19 and TRBJ2-7, with D possibly being TRBD2 (5 bases). Per germline, CDR1 LNHDA and CDR2 SQIVND (reference sequence). V lost 4 bases and J 0 bases, leaving 13 bases between the germline ends. The CDR3 spans 15 residues.

The rearrangement links TRBV5-8 to TRBJ1-5, with 9 bases lining up with TRBD1. The ends lost 1 base at V and 7 bases at J; junction bases unmatched: 6. CDR1 and CDR2 from the germline V gene are SGHTS and YDEGEE. CDR3 length equals 15 residues. The DNA for the CDR3 is TGTGCCAGCAGCTTGTCGGGACAGGGTTGGCAGCCCCAGCATTTT. Residues: CASSLSGQGWQPQHF.

This clone has just one count. V is TRBV14 and J is TRBJ1-1; D remains ambiguous. CDR3 length: 13 amino acids. Germline V gene lookup returns CDR1 SGHDN and CDR2 FVKESK. V was clipped by 4 bases and J by 1 base, with 7 bases between them. CDR3 sequence (DNA): TGTGCCAGCAGCCCCTATAGGAACACTGAAGCTTTCTTT. Amino acids: CASSPYRNTEAFF.

The rearrangement joins TRBV5-1 to TRBJ2-5, with 7 bases aligning to TRBD2. The germline CDR1 and CDR2 sequences are SGHRS and YFSETQ. With 1 base clipped from V and 2 bases from J, the junction kept 5 bases outside the gene matches. The CDR3 length is 15 residues. Written as DNA, the CDR3 is TGCGCCAGCAGCTTGACTAGCGAGTTACAAGAGACCCAGTACTTC. Its protein product is CASSLTSELQETQYF.

The chain combines TRBV19 with TRBJ2-2; possibly TRBD1 for D (6 bases). Per the germline V gene, CDR1 is LNHDA and CDR2 is SQIVND (reference sequence). The CDR3 has 18 residues. Trimming shortened V by 1 base and J by 3 bases, and 18 bases separated the two germline ends. CDR3 amino acids: CASSIGALGRGYTGELFF. DNA for the CDR3: TGTGCCAGTAGTATAGGGGCCTTGGGCAGGGGTTACACCGGGGAGCTGTTTTTT.

In this sample, this clone turned up once. This sequence joins TRBV4-1 and TRBJ1-1; 9 positions match TRBD1. CDR1 MGHRA and CDR2 YSYEKL come from the germline V gene. The CDR3 totals 17 residues. The ends lost 3 bases at V and 3 bases at J; junction bases unmatched: 11. The CDR3 here is CASSQGPGTGSDTEAFF. Here the CDR3 DNA reads TGCGCCAGCAGCCAGGGTCCCGGGACAGGGAGTGACACTGAAGCTTTCTTT.

The chain uses TRBV9 and TRBJ1-1, with 8 bases lining up with TRBD1. V lost 0 bases, J lost 1 base, and 5 bases stayed unmatched. CDR3 length: 16 residues. Germline CDR1 and CDR2: SGDLS and YYNGEE. CDR3 coding DNA: TGTGCCAGCAGCGTAGGGGCAGGGGGCGGGAACACTGAAGCTTTCTTT. Translated: CASSVGAGGGNTEAFF. Full variable domain (remainder filled in from reference TRBV9 and TRBJ1-1): DSGVTQTPKHLITATGQRVTLRCSPRSGDLSVYWYQQSLDQGLQFLIQYYNGEERAKGNILERFSAQQFPDLHSELNLSSLELGDSALYFCASSVGAGGGNTEAFFGQGTRLTVV.

V usage is TRBV7-3 and J usage is TRBJ2-7; TRBD1 agrees at 9 bases. CDR1 SGHTA and CDR2 FQGTGA come from the germline V gene. The J segment lost 3 bases and the V segment lost 5 bases, leaving 5 bases of the junction unmatched. There are 14 residues in the CDR3. The CDR3 here is CASSPGQGVYEQYF. CDR3 sequence (DNA): TGTGCCAGCAGCCCGGGACAGGGAGTCTACGAGCAGTACTTC.

The V call is TRBV7-2, the J call TRBJ1-1, with 10 bases matching TRBD1. J was trimmed by 5 bases and V by 2 bases; bases with no gene match: 5. CDR1 is SGHTA and CDR2 is FQGNSA in the germline V gene. The CDR3 runs 15 residues. CDR3 in amino acids: CASSLRGQGRTEAFF. The CDR3 nucleotides read TGTGCCAGCAGCTTAAGGGGACAGGGGAGAACTGAAGCTTTCTTT.

The chain recombines TRBV28 with TRBJ2-3; 8 nucleotides line up with TRBD1. The CDR3 extends over 16 amino acids. V was clipped by 4 bases and J by 5 bases; unmatched bases: 11. CDR1 and CDR2 (germline): MDHEN, SYDVKM. The CDR3: CASSSSSGGSVDTQYF. DNA of the CDR3: TGTGCCAGCAGTTCCTCCTCAGGGGGCTCTGTAGATACGCAGTATTTT.